The rows below give T cell receptor beta chains drawn from one sample of a study of blood T cell repertoires in COVID-19. Data came from immunoSEQ multiplex PCR; TCRdb stores just in-frame clones and leaves some out. The sample has 150,000 or so clones; 84% are singletons. Material: PBMCs or T cells enriched from blood (not recorded which). Receptor source: a woman in her forties or fifties who had recovered from COVID-19. Both conserved end residues are part of each CDR3. The D gene is left open where the match is weak. Clone size is not always given. Where it is, it says once, few, many or a class for expanded clones.

-	TRBV5-1	TRBJ2-5	TRBD1	TGCGCCAGCAGCCCCGGACAGGGCGGAGAGACCCAGTACTTC	CASSPGQGGETQYF
-	TRBV7-9	TRBJ1-1	TRBD1	TGTGCCAGCAGCCCGCTCGGGACAGCAACGCAAGCTTTCTTT	CASSPLGTATQAFF
-	TRBV4-1	TRBJ1-2	-	TGCGCCAGCAGCCAAGCATCCAGTCAGGGTAGGTCTGGCTACACCTTC	CASSQASSQGRSGYTF
few	TRBV25-1	TRBJ2-3	TRBD1	TGTGCCAGCAGTACCGGGACAGGGATTGCAGATACGCAGTATTTT	CASSTGTGIADTQYF
-	TRBV9	TRBJ1-4	-	TGTGCCAGCCCTAAATTTACAGCGGAGACAACAACTAATGAAAAACTGTTTTTT	CASPKFTAETTTNEKLFF
-	TRBV2	TRBJ2-1	-	TGTGCCAGCAGTAAACAGGTCTCCTACAATGAGCAGTTCTTC	CASSKQVSYNEQFF
-	TRBV11-3	TRBJ2-7	TRBD2	TGTGCCAGCAGCTTACTAGCGGCAAGCTCCTACGAGCAGTACTTC	CASSLLAASSYEQYF
few	TRBV12-3/TRBV12-4	TRBJ1-1	-	TGTGCCAGCAGCGGTGGACAGCTTGGCGCTTTCTTT	CASSGGQLGAFF
-	TRBV2	TRBJ1-1	TRBD1	TGTGCCAGCAGTTCAAGGGGGCGGAACACTGAAGCTTTCTTT	CASSSRGRNTEAFF
-	TRBV3-1/TRBV3-2	TRBJ1-4	-	TGTGCCAGCAGCCTCGGTGCGGCGGGAGATAATGAAAAACTGTTTTTT	CASSLGAAGDNEKLFF
-	TRBV18	TRBJ2-2	-	TGTGCCAGCTCACCCCTGAACACCGGGGAGCTGTTTTTT	CASSPLNTGELFF
-	TRBV3-1/TRBV3-2	TRBJ2-2	-	TGTGCCAGCAGCCAAGCTGGGGAGCTGTTTTTT	CASSQAGELFF
-	TRBV14	TRBJ1-2	-	TGTGCCAGCAGCCAAGACTACCTTATCTATGGCTACACCTTC	CASSQDYLIYGYTF
-	TRBV9	TRBJ2-3	TRBD2	TGTGCCAGCAGCGTAGAGGCTAGCGGGGGAGGATCTGTGCAGTATTTT	CASSVEASGGGSVQYF
-	TRBV20-1	TRBJ2-3	TRBD2	TGCAGTGCTAGTGCGCGGGGGGGCACAGATACGCAGTATTTT	CSASARGGTDTQYF
-	TRBV6-2/TRBV6-3	TRBJ2-1	TRBD2	TGTGCCAGCAGCCCATCTAGCGGGAGGGCCAATGAGCAGTTCTTC	CASSPSSGRANEQFF
-	TRBV7-2	TRBJ1-2	TRBD1	TGTGCCAGCAGCCCGGGACAGGGGGCGTTTGGCTACACCTTC	CASSPGQGAFGYTF
-	TRBV18	TRBJ1-1	-	TGTGCCAGCTCACCACAGGCGGTGAGGAACACTGAAGCTTTCTTT	CASSPQAVRNTEAFF
-	TRBV7-9	TRBJ2-3	TRBD2	TGTGCCAGCAGCCTGGGACTAGCGGGACGCATAGATACGCAGTATTTT	CASSLGLAGRIDTQYF
-	TRBV5-6	TRBJ1-2	-	TGTGCCAGCAGCTTCCAGGCTAACTATGGCTACACCTTC	CASSFQANYGYTF
-	TRBV3-1/TRBV3-2	TRBJ1-5	-	TGTGCCAGCAGCCAAGGTCAGGGAGGCCAGCCCCAGCATTTT	CASSQGQGGQPQHF
-	TRBV19	TRBJ1-5	-	TGTGCCAGTAGTAAGGCCCAGGTTAGCAATCAGCCCCAGCATTTT	CASSKAQVSNQPQHF
-	TRBV7-8	TRBJ1-3	-	TGTGCCAGCAGCTTACAGGGGATGAGCGGAAACACCATATATTTT	CASSLQGMSGNTIYF
-	TRBV10-1	TRBJ2-1	-	TGCGCCAGCAGTGAAAGGGGTCCCAATGAGCAGTTCTTC	CASSERGPNEQFF
-	TRBV6-2/TRBV6-3	TRBJ2-7	TRBD1	TGTGCCAGCAGCGGAAACCGGGACAGGGGATACTACGAGCAGTACTTC	CASSGNRDRGYYEQYF
-	TRBV28	TRBJ2-7	TRBD1	TGTGCCAGCAGTTGGACAGGGGGCTACGAGCAGTACTTC	CASSWTGGYEQYF
-	TRBV5-5	TRBJ1-2	-	TGTGCCAGCAGCTTGCGGGGGGGCTATGGCTACACCTTC	CASSLRGGYGYTF
-	TRBV24-1	TRBJ1-2	TRBD1	TGTGCCACCAGTGATTCGGACAGGCTTGGGGGCTACACCTTC	CATSDSDRLGGYTF
-	TRBV9	TRBJ2-3	-	TGTGCCAGCAGCCCCCGTGCAGGCACAGATACGCAGTATTTT	CASSPRAGTDTQYF
-	TRBV29-1	TRBJ2-2	TRBD1	TGCAGCGGAAGAGTACAGGGGGCTACGGCCGGGGAGCTGTTTTTT	CSGRVQGATAGELFF
few	TRBV4-1	TRBJ2-1	TRBD2	TGCGCCAGCAGCCAATTCTCCGGGACTAGCGGCCCCGGGGAGCAGTTCTTC	CASSQFSGTSGPGEQFF
-	TRBV24-1	TRBJ1-2	-	TGTGCCACCAGTGATAGAGACAGCCCCGGGACCTTC	CATSDRDSPGTF
-	TRBV28	TRBJ1-3	-	TGTGCCAGCAACCCGACATCCGACTCTGGAAACACCATATATTTT	CASNPTSDSGNTIYF
-	TRBV28	TRBJ1-5	-	TGTGCCAGCAGTTTACGGGGGGTCGGGCAGCCCCAGCATTTT	CASSLRGVGQPQHF
-	TRBV5-4	TRBJ1-2	TRBD1	TGTGCCAGCAGCCCGGGACAGTATGGCTACACCTTC	CASSPGQYGYTF
-	TRBV2	TRBJ1-5	-	TGTGCCAGCAGTGAAGAAGGACTGGGAAATCAGCCCCAGCATTTT	CASSEEGLGNQPQHF
-	TRBV5-1	TRBJ2-7	TRBD1	TGCGCCAGCAGCTTGTTGTCGGGACAGAACTACGAGCAGTACTTC	CASSLLSGQNYEQYF
-	TRBV7-2	TRBJ2-5	TRBD2	TGTGCCAGCAGCTTAGTTTGGGCGAGCGGGATGGAGACCCAGTACTTC	CASSLVWASGMETQYF
-	TRBV6-5	TRBJ2-2	-	TGTGCCAGCAGTTACTCAGGACTTGTGGGCGGGGAGCTGTTTTTT	CASSYSGLVGGELFF
-	TRBV3-1/TRBV3-2	TRBJ1-5	-	TGTGCCAGCAGCCGTAACAGTGGGTATAGCAATCAGCCCCAGCATTTT	CASSRNSGYSNQPQHF
-	TRBV5-1	TRBJ2-1	TRBD2	TGCGCCAGCAGCTCGTCGACTAGCGGGGCCTACAATGAGCAGTTCTTC	CASSSSTSGAYNEQFF
-	TRBV19	TRBJ2-7	TRBD2	TGTGCCAGTAGTACTCGTATGGGGACTAGCGGGAACTACGAGCAGTACTTC	CASSTRMGTSGNYEQYF
-	TRBV28	TRBJ2-3	-	TGTGCCAGCACCTACACAGATACGCAGTATTTT	CASTYTDTQYF
-	TRBV19	TRBJ1-1	TRBD1	TGTGCCAGTAGTACTCTACGACAGGGGAGGACTGAAGCTTTCTTT	CASSTLRQGRTEAFF
-	TRBV2	TRBJ2-2	-	TGTGCCAGCAGGACAGGCCCGAACACCGGGGAGCTGTTTTTT	CASRTGPNTGELFF
once	TRBV18	TRBJ2-1	TRBD2	TGTGCCAGCTCAAAACTAGCGGACCCCTACGGTGAGCAGTTCTTC	CASSKLADPYGEQFF
-	TRBV27	TRBJ2-2	-	TGTGCCAGCAGTTTATCCGGTCAGCTGTTTTTT	CASSLSGQLFF
few	TRBV7-2	TRBJ1-3	-	TGTGCCAGCAGCTTAGAGGGAGGCTCTGGAAACACCATATATTTT	CASSLEGGSGNTIYF
-	TRBV5-6	TRBJ2-1	TRBD2	TGTGCCAGCAGCTCCGGACTAGCGGGTTACAAGCAGTTCTTC	CASSSGLAGYKQFF
-	TRBV2	TRBJ2-1	TRBD2	TGTGCCAGCAGGACTAGCTCGAACGATGAGCAGTTCTTC	CASRTSSNDEQFF
-	TRBV29-1	TRBJ1-2	TRBD1	TGCAGCGCGGGGACAGGCGAATGGAACGGCTACACCTTC	CSAGTGEWNGYTF
few	TRBV6-4	TRBJ1-1	-	TGTGCCAGCAGTGAATTCATGAACACTGAAGCTTTCTTT	CASSEFMNTEAFF
-	TRBV18	TRBJ1-1	-	TGTGCCAGCTCACCTAATAAGGAGTTGAACACTGAAGCTTTCTTT	CASSPNKELNTEAFF